The entry below describes one T cell receptor (beta chain). Original handling: Using reference gene primer amplification, nucleated cell counts were estimated. The method was immunoSEQ multiplex PCR; TCRdb's version includes in-frame clones alone and lacks a portion of them. V and J calls plus clone size are reproduced from that table; the DNA served to infer D and trimming. The profile shows about 110,000 clones, about 85% of them singletons. This entry belongs to a study of blood T cell repertoires in COVID-19. Study-wide background: From the United States, Italy and Spain came samples of acute and convalescent COVID-19. Sources were T cells, B-cell-depleted T cells, or PBMCs; the material itself was cDNA or gDNA.

Looked up from germline, CDR1 is ENHRY and CDR2 is SYGVKD. This CDR3 region has 12 residues. This chain links TRBV10-3 with TRBJ2-1, with D possibly being TRBD1 (7 bases). The specimen was peripheral blood. This clonotype was obtained from a woman between 70 and 85 years old with acute or convalescent COVID-19. The CDR3 nucleotides are TGTGCTGGGGGGCCGACAGGGAATGAGCAGTTCTTC. It is translated as CAGGPTGNEQFF.